These T cell receptor beta chains were read from a single sample in a study of T cell responses to AZD1222 COVID-19 vaccine. Sequencing used immunoSEQ multiplex PCR; TCRdb keeps in-frame clones, though not all of them. The profile covers tens of thousands of clones, with roughly 88% appearing a single time and 4% to 5.5% taken by the ten largest. The specimen was peripheral blood, collected on day 0 of MenACWY control vaccination. The receptors were sampled from an adult in good health. CDR3s include the opening cysteine and the closing phenylalanine or tryptophan. Fields, in order: J gene, V gene, clone size, D gene, CDR3 DNA, CDR3 protein. The D gene is left open where the match is weak. Only part of the rows carry a size: once, few, many, or a class if the clone is expanded.

>TRBJ2-5|TRBV28|NA|NA
TGTGCCAGCACCCGGGGGGAGACCCAGTACTTC
CASTRGETQYF
>TRBJ1-1|TRBV19|NA|NA
TGTGCCAGTAGTCATGGGTACACTGAAGCTTTCTTT
CASSHGYTEAFF
>TRBJ1-4|TRBV10-3|NA|NA
TGTGCCATCAGTGAAGGGACGGAGGAGCTTTTT
CAISEGTEELF
>TRBJ1-4|TRBV7-6|NA|TRBD1
TGTGCCAGCAGCTTAGTGGGGACAGGGGGCAAGGAAAAACTGTTTTTT
CASSLVGTGGKEKLFF
>TRBJ2-7|TRBV2|NA|TRBD1
TGTGCCAGCAGAGACAGGGTCGGCTACGAGCAGTACTTC
CASRDRVGYEQYF
>TRBJ1-5|TRBV12-3/TRBV12-4|NA|NA
TGTGCCAGCACCTTTGATGCCTATCAGCCCCAGCATTTT
CASTFDAYQPQHF
>TRBJ2-6|TRBV6-5|NA|NA
TGTGCCAGCAACGGACGGATCTCTGGGGCCAACGTCCTGACTTTC
CASNGRISGANVLTF
>TRBJ2-7|TRBV19|NA|NA
TGTGCCAGTAGTATCCTGGCCACCTCCTACGAGCAGTACTTC
CASSILATSYEQYF
>TRBJ2-7|TRBV10-3|NA|TRBD2
TGTGCCATCAAACCTAGCGGGGCGGGCGAGCAGTACTTC
CAIKPSGAGEQYF
>TRBJ2-5|TRBV7-7|NA|NA
TGTGCCAGCAGCTTAGCGCTGACAGACCAAGAGACCCAGTACTTC
CASSLALTDQETQYF
>TRBJ2-4|TRBV7-9|NA|NA
TGTGCCAGCGTCGGTAACATTCAGTACTTC
CASVGNIQYF
>TRBJ2-7|TRBV4-3|NA|NA
TGCGCCAGCAGCCAATTCCGGGACGGTTCCTACGAGCAGTACTTC
CASSQFRDGSYEQYF
>TRBJ1-2|TRBV15|NA|NA
TGTGCCACCAGCAGAGAGCTAAGGGGGGCGGTTACCCCTAGGGGCTACACCTTC
CATSRELRGAVTPRGYTF
>TRBJ1-4|TRBV19|NA|NA
TGTGCCAGTAGTCCGACAGTCACTAATGAAAAACTGTTTTTT
CASSPTVTNEKLFF
>TRBJ2-6|TRBV4-3|few|NA
TGCGCCAGCAGTCAAGAAGACTCCGGGACGGGGGCCAACGTCCTGACTTTC
CASSQEDSGTGANVLTF
>TRBJ2-5|TRBV7-2|NA|NA
TGTGCCAGCAGCTTCAGTACGGGATTAGGTGAGACCCAGTACTTC
CASSFSTGLGETQYF
>TRBJ2-7|TRBV27|NA|NA
TGTGCCAGCAGTTTAGCCCCTCTCTCCTACGAGCAGTACTTC
CASSLAPLSYEQYF
>TRBJ1-5|TRBV6-2/TRBV6-3|NA|NA
TGTGCCAGCAGTCACAGATTCGAGGAGCCCCAGCATTTT
CASSHRFEEPQHF
>TRBJ1-2|TRBV5-1|NA|NA
TGCGCCAGCAGCCCCGCAGACGTGTATGGCTACACCTTC
CASSPADVYGYTF
>TRBJ1-5|TRBV5-8|NA|TRBD1
TGTGCCAGCAGCTTTTACAGGGGAAGCAATCAGCCCCAGCATTTT
CASSFYRGSNQPQHF
>TRBJ2-7|TRBV6-2/TRBV6-3|NA|NA
TGTGCCAGCAGTTACTCTAGGACCCTCGTCCTCGGCTACGAGCAGTACTTC
CASSYSRTLVLGYEQYF
>TRBJ2-3|TRBV4-2|NA|NA
TGTGCCAGCAGCGCCACAGATACGCAGTATTTT
CASSATDTQYF